The next 5 T cell receptor beta chains were all read from a single sample in a study of blood T cell repertoires in COVID-19. The assay was immunoSEQ multiplex PCR, and TCRdb's table has in-frame clones only and misses some. The data contain under 50,000 clones, around nine tenths of them singletons. The sample comprised peripheral blood. Receptors were obtained from a man aged 70 or older with active COVID-19.

V is TRBV19 and J is TRBJ2-3, with 13 bases identical to TRBD2. Per the germline V gene, CDR1 is LNHDA and CDR2 is SQIVND (reference sequence). After removal of 4 bases from V and 7 bases from J, the junction contained 11 bases not matched to a gene. CDR3 length: 17 amino acids. CDR3 residues: CASSKTGTSGVPNTQYF. CDR3 in DNA: TGTGCCAGTAGTAAAACCGGGACTAGCGGGGTTCCAAATACGCAGTATTTT.

This rearrangement joins TRBV27 to TRBJ1-2, with 7 nucleotides matching TRBD1. The CDR3 consists of 17 residues. The V gene's germline CDR1 is MNHEY and CDR2 SMNVEV (reference sequence). J gave up 6 bases and V 2 bases, and 15 bases lay outside the gene matches. The CDR3 DNA is TGTGCCAGCAGTTTAATCTGGACAGGTACTTCGGCGGATGGCTACACCTTC. Translating gives CASSLIWTGTSADGYTF.

The V and J genes are TRBV28 and TRBJ2-7; D is unclear. This CDR3 comprises 12 residues. Germline V gene lookup returns CDR1 MDHEN and CDR2 SYDVKM. The V end lost 2 bases, the J end lost 5 bases, and 7 bases lay between the germline ends. The CDR3 loop reads CASSLLQNEQYF. Here the CDR3 DNA reads TGTGCCAGCAGTTTACTACAGAACGAGCAGTACTTC.

This clone was seen a handful of times. The gene calls are TRBV28 and TRBJ2-3; 9 nucleotides align to TRBD2. The J segment lost 5 bases and the V segment lost 3 bases, leaving 12 bases of the junction unmatched. Germline V gene lookup returns CDR1 MDHEN and CDR2 SYDVKM. The CDR3 has 17 residues. The CDR3 DNA is TGTGCCAGCAGTTTTATGTGGGGCGGGAGGGCCGGAGATACGCAGTATTTT. It translates to CASSFMWGGRAGDTQYF.

The chain combines TRBV19 with TRBJ2-5; 7 bases fit TRBD1. With V trimmed by 5 bases and J by 5 bases, 11 bases remained unmatched. The germline V gene has CDR1 LNHDA and CDR2 SQIVND (reference sequence). This CDR3 has 15 residues. This CDR3 is CASSPGSTGWETQYF. As DNA, the CDR3 is TGTGCCAGTAGTCCGGGATCGACAGGGTGGGAGACCCAGTACTTC.